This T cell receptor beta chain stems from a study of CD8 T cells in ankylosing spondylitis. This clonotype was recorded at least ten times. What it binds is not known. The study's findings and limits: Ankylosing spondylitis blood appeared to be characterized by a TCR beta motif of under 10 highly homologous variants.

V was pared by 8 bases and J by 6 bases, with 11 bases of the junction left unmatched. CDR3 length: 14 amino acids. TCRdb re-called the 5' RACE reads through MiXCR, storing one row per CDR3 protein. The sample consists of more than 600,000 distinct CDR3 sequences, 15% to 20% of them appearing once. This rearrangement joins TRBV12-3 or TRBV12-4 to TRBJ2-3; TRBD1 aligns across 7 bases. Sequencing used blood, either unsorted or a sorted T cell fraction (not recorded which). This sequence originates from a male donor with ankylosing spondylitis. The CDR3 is CASGPTGFYDTQYF. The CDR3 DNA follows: TGTGCCAGCGGCCCGACAGGGTTTTACGATACGCAGTATTTT.